This entry describes one T cell receptor beta chain. Followed over time, Seattle patients had been enrolled while infection was active. In the authors' workflow: The assay estimated nucleated cells by amplifying reference gene primers. Using immunoSEQ multiplex PCR, the repertoire was profiled, and TCRdb retains in-frame clones only, with some absent. V and J calls plus clone size are reproduced from that table; the DNA served to infer D and trimming. The table records approximately 300,000 clones, nearly 90% of them present only once. These data come from a study of blood T cell repertoires in COVID-19. Study in general: Samples taken during acute and convalescent COVID-19 were collected in the United States, Italy and Spain. PBMCs, B-cell-depleted T cells, or T cells provided the cDNA or gDNA that made up the material.

Sequencing used peripheral blood. The receptor was derived from a woman in her 40s with COVID-19, enrolled during active disease.

As DNA, the CDR3 is TGTGCCAGCAGTTACTCGGAACGGACTCACCCCTACGAGCAGTACTTC. Its translation: CASSYSERTHPYEQYF. The gene calls are TRBV6-2 or TRBV6-3 and TRBJ2-7, with D possibly matching TRBD2 (5 bases). CDR3 length equals 16 residues. V dropped 0 bases and J dropped 2 bases, with 14 bases sitting between them. Germline CDR1 reads MNHEY; CDR2 reads SVGEGT.